These 14 T cell receptor beta chains came from one sample sequenced in a study of blood T cells in healthy people across ages. Primed by a sample-barcoded 5' primer and a J-beta primer mix, a second PCR proceeded for about 6 to 11 cycles. TCRdb redid the calling of the 5' RACE reads with MiXCR, one entry per CDR3 protein. The sample includes 710,000 or so distinct CDR3 sequences, about 34% of them seen just once. The sequenced sample consisted of blood. These receptors came from a woman of 80 years or more in good health.

This clonotype was found once. This chain links TRBV7-2 with TRBJ2-6; D is perhaps TRBD1 (5 bases). The CDR3 has 18 amino acids. Trimming took 0 bases from V and 0 from J, leaving 12 bases between them. From germline, CDR1 is SGHTA and CDR2 FQGNSA. The CDR3 nucleotides read TGTGCCAGCAGCTTAGCAGGGGCGGAATTCTCTGGGGCCAACGTCCTGACTTTC. This gives the protein CASSLAGAEFSGANVLTF.

The sample holds a few counts of this clonotype. The chain couples TRBV7-3 to TRBJ1-3, with TRBD1 matching over 10 bases. Germline V gene data show CDR1 as SGHTA and CDR2 as FQGTGA. V shed 2 bases and J 0 bases; nucleotides not matched to a gene: 4. This CDR3 spans 17 amino acids. CDR3 in amino acids: CASSLGGQGTSGNTIYF. The CDR3 coding sequence is TGTGCCAGCAGCTTAGGGGGACAGGGGACCTCTGGAAACACCATATATTTT.

The sample holds many counts of this clonotype. The chain combines TRBV6-5 with TRBJ2-5; a weak D match, TRBD1 (6 bases). This CDR3 has 13 amino acids. The ends were cut back, 8 bases at V and 3 bases at J, with 13 bases in the middle. Germline CDR1 is MNHEY and CDR2 is SVGAGI. This CDR3 reads CASGRGVEETQYF. CDR3 sequence (DNA): TGTGCCAGCGGCAGGGGAGTTGAAGAGACCCAGTACTTC.

In DNA, the CDR3 is TGTGCCATCAGTGGGATGGACACCCAAGAGACCCAGTACTTC. This sequence encodes CAISGMDTQETQYF. The chain links TRBV10-3 to TRBJ2-5, with D possibly TRBD1 on 5 matching bases. The V end lost 4 bases, the J end lost 1 base, and 10 bases lay between the germline ends. This CDR3 is built from 14 residues. Germline CDR1 is ENHRY and CDR2 is SYGVKD.

This clonotype occurred many times. V gene TRBV18 combines with J gene TRBJ2-3; TRBD2 might be the D (6 bases). The CDR3 totals 18 residues. CDR1 and CDR2 (germline): KGHSH, LQKENI. The V and J ends lost 2 bases and 2 bases respectively, with 20 bases between them. This chain's CDR3 is CASSPKMGMRGDTDTQYF. Here the CDR3 DNA reads TGTGCCAGCTCACCAAAAATGGGTATGCGGGGCGACACAGATACGCAGTATTTT. The whole variable domain, remainder taken from reference TRBV18 and TRBJ2-3, is NAGVMQNPRHLVRRRGQEARLRCSPMKGHSHVYWYRQLPEEGLKFMVYLQKENIIDESGMPKERFSAEFPKEGPSILRIQQVVRGDSAAYFCASSPKMGMRGDTDTQYFGPGTRLTVL.

V usage is TRBV7-2 and J usage is TRBJ2-7, with D perhaps matching TRBD2 (6 bases). Germline values: CDR1 SGHTA, CDR2 FQGNSA. The CDR3 is made up of 15 amino acids. Between the trimmed V and J ends, which lost 4 bases and 4 bases, there was a span of 17 bases. This CDR3 is CASSSGVGGRYEQYF. The CDR3 nucleotides are TGTGCCAGCAGCTCGGGGGTGGGGGGAAGGTACGAGCAGTACTTC.

In this sample, this clonotype turned up many times. The chain uses TRBV5-1 and TRBJ2-7; TRBD2 aligns across 12 bases. The CDR3 totals 17 residues. Germline CDR1 is SGHRS and CDR2 is YFSETQ. The V gene end was trimmed by 4 bases and the J gene end by 5 bases; junction bases not matched to a gene: 13. Here the CDR3 reads CASSPAGLAGTFDEQYF. The CDR3 region has the DNA TGCGCCAGCAGCCCCGCCGGACTAGCGGGGACCTTCGACGAGCAGTACTTC.

In regard to this clonotype: A read error may explain this, as a much larger clone is one base away. The V call is TRBV3-1, the J call TRBJ2-1; D is possibly TRBD2 (6 bases). This CDR3 comprises 13 residues. CDR1 and CDR2 from the germline V gene are LGHDT and YNNKEL (reference sequence). CDR3 DNA: TGTGCCAGCACCGCGGCGGGGTACAATGAGCTGTTCTTC. Translation gives CASTAAGYNELFF.

This clonotype was detected many times. The gene calls are TRBV6-6 and TRBJ2-7; 9 bases match TRBD1. CDR1 is MNHNY and CDR2 is SVGAGI in the germline V gene (reference sequence). The CDR3 extends over 13 amino acids. V trimming: 6 bases; J trimming: 6 bases; junction bases outside the gene matches: 6. CDR3 sequence (DNA): TGTGCCAGCAGCCTACAGGGGGCCCGCGAGCAGTACTTC. Amino acid sequence: CASSLQGAREQYF.

This clonotype was observed many times. The V gene is TRBV6-6, the J gene TRBJ1-4; possibly TRBD1 for D (5 bases). The CDR3 sequence is 13 residues long. V lost 6 bases to trimming and J lost 12 bases, with 17 bases between them. Per germline, CDR1 MNHNY and CDR2 SVGAGI (reference sequence). CDR3 bases: TGTGCCAGCAGCGAACTCGGGACCTTGGAACTGTTTTTT. Its translation: CASSELGTLELFF.

This clonotype has at least ten counts. This chain links TRBV20-1 with TRBJ2-5; 8 bases line up with TRBD2. The CDR3 length is 15 residues. The V gene's germline CDR1 is DFQATT and CDR2 SNEGSKA (reference sequence). Trimming took 0 bases from V and 2 from J; bases not matched to a gene: 5. The CDR3 protein is CSAREQRGGQETQYF. The CDR3 DNA reads TGCAGTGCTAGAGAGCAACGGGGGGGACAAGAGACCCAGTACTTC.

Ten or more counts support this clonotype. This chain joins TRBV5-1 and TRBJ2-7; possible D gene TRBD2, 5 bases. Looked up from germline, CDR1 is SGHRS and CDR2 is YFSETQ. V lost 8 bases and J lost 2, with 8 bases in between. The CDR3 extends over 11 amino acids. CDR3 sequence: CASRGAYEQYF. In DNA form, the CDR3 reads TGCGCCAGTCGGGGTGCCTACGAGCAGTACTTC.

This chain connects TRBV7-2 to TRBJ2-1; D unclear. This CDR3 has 16 residues. Trimming left V 6 bases short and J 7 bases short, with 22 bases between. Germline loops: CDR1 SGHTA, CDR2 FQGNSA. The CDR3 DNA is TGTGCCAGCAGACCACAGACGGAGCTCCCGAGGAATGAGCAGTTCTTC. Protein sequence: CASRPQTELPRNEQFF.

This clonotype was seen ten or more times. This chain connects TRBV6-5 to TRBJ1-1; D possibly corresponds to TRBD1 (6 bases). Trimming shortened V by 6 bases and J by 3 bases, and 11 bases separated the two germline ends. CDR1 is MNHEY, CDR2 SVGAGI, per germline. The CDR3 spans 13 residues. The CDR3 sequence is CASRYRQDTEAFF. The DNA of the CDR3 is TGTGCCAGCAGATATCGACAGGACACTGAAGCTTTCTTT.